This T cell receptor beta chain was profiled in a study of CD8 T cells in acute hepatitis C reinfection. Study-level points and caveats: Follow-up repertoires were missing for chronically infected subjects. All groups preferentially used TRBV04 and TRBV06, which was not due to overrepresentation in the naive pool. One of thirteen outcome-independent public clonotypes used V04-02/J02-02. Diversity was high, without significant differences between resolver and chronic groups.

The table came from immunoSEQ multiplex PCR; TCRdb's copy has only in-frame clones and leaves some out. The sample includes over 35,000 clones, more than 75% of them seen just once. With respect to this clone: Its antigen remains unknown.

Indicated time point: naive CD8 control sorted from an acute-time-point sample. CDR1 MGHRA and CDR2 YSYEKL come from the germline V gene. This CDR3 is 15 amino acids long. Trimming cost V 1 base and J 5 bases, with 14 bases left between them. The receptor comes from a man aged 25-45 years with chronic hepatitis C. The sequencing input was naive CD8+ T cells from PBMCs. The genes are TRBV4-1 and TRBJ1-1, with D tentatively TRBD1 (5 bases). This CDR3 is CASSQVWQGYTEAFF. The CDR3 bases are TGCGCCAGCAGCCAAGTTTGGCAGGGTTATACTGAAGCTTTCTTT.